The next 21 T cell receptor beta chains were all read from a single sample in a study of blood T cell repertoires in COVID-19. Generated by immunoSEQ multiplex PCR, the TCRdb table keeps only in-frame clones and is missing some. Here the sample spans around 460,000 clones, 70% to 90% being singletons. The sequenced sample consisted of peripheral blood. The receptors come from a man between 18 and 29 years old with COVID-19, enrolled during active disease.

The chain carries TRBV19 and TRBJ1-4; 8 nucleotides agree with TRBD1. The CDR3 covers 15 residues. The germline V gene has CDR1 LNHDA and CDR2 SQIVND (reference sequence). V dropped 6 bases and J dropped 5; count of bases not matched to a gene: 8. DNA for the CDR3: TGTGCCAGTAGGCCTCAGGGGGCCCTAAATGAAAAACTGTTTTTT. Its translation is CASRPQGALNEKLFF.

The gene calls are TRBV30 and TRBJ1-1, with D maybe TRBD1 (6 bases). V gave up 3 bases and J gave up 5 bases, with 16 bases separating them. The germline V gene encodes CDR1 GTSNPN and CDR2 SVGIG (reference sequence). CDR3 length: 14 amino acids. The CDR3 here is CAWSVPRRGTEAFF. In nucleotides, the CDR3 is TGTGCCTGGAGCGTCCCACGCAGGGGAACTGAAGCTTTCTTT.

V is TRBV4-1 and J is TRBJ2-7, with D possibly being TRBD2 (7 bases). Trimming pared 5 bases from V and 7 bases from J, leaving 21 bases between. The CDR3 spans 15 residues. Looked up from germline, CDR1 is MGHRA and CDR2 is YSYEKL. CDR3 residues: CASSVGGAGGDEQYF. In DNA, the CDR3 is TGCGCCAGCAGCGTAGGGGGGGCAGGCGGAGATGAGCAGTACTTC.

This chain joins TRBV20-1 and TRBJ2-7; TRBD2 agrees at 10 bases. After removal of 3 bases from V and 4 bases from J, the junction contained 6 bases not matched to a gene. The germline CDR1 and CDR2 sequences are DFQATT and SNEGSKA (reference sequence). This CDR3 is built from 14 residues. The CDR3 reads CSASASGRAYEQYF. Here the CDR3 DNA reads TGCAGTGCTAGTGCCAGCGGGAGGGCTTACGAGCAGTACTTC.

This chain links TRBV10-1 with TRBJ1-1; perhaps TRBD1 as D (6 bases). Germline loops: CDR1 WNHNN, CDR2 SYGVQD (reference sequence). CDR3 length equals 16 residues. V was trimmed by 2 bases and J by 1 base, leaving 14 bases between them. The CDR3 DNA reads TGCGCCAGCAGTGAGGGGGGCAGTTCGTGGAACACTGAAGCTTTCTTT. This codes for CASSEGGSSWNTEAFF.

V gene TRBV14 combines with J gene TRBJ2-5, with 13 positions matching TRBD2. This CDR3 has 15 amino acids. The V and J ends lost 2 bases and 5 bases, in that order; junction bases with no gene match: 2. Germline V lookup: CDR1 SGHDN, CDR2 FVKESK. The CDR3 DNA sequence: TGTGCCAGCAGCCAATCGGGACTAGCGGGGGAGACCCAGTACTTC. As protein: CASSQSGLAGETQYF.

The V and J genes are TRBV5-5 and TRBJ2-1; D is possibly TRBD1 (5 bases). The germline V gene encodes CDR1 SGHKS and CDR2 YYEKEE (reference sequence). CDR3 length: 12 residues. V gave up 4 bases and J gave up 10 bases, with 12 bases separating them. Written as DNA, the CDR3 is TGTGCCAGCAGCCCCAGACAGTTCGAGCAGTTCTTC. This codes for CASSPRQFEQFF.

The table lists this clone with a few counts. This chain uses TRBV29-1 with TRBJ1-3, with D possibly TRBD1 on 6 matching bases. V was clipped by 2 bases and J by 7 bases, with 12 bases between them. CDR3 length: 13 amino acids. CDR1 is SQVTM and CDR2 is ANQGSEA in the germline V gene. This CDR3 reads CSVETQGSNTIYF. CDR3 DNA sequence: TGCAGCGTTGAAACCCAGGGGTCGAACACCATATATTTT. Complete variable domain (other parts from reference TRBV29-1 and TRBJ1-3): SAVISQKPSRDICQRGTSLTIQCQVDSQVTMMFWYRQQPGQSLTLIATANQGSEATYESGFVIDKFPISRPNLTFSTLTVSNMSPEDSSIYLCSVETQGSNTIYFGEGSWLTVV.

In this sample, this clone turned up once. The rearrangement uses TRBV19 and TRBJ2-2; TRBD2 matches 12 bases. J was trimmed by 5 bases and V by 3 bases; bases with no gene match: 16. This CDR3 region has 20 residues. Germline CDR1 is LNHDA and CDR2 is SQIVND (reference sequence). CDR3 residues: CASSIAGRPSGRARTGELFF. The CDR3 nucleotides are TGTGCCAGTAGTATCGCCGGGCGGCCTAGCGGGAGGGCACGGACCGGGGAGCTGTTTTTT.

V is TRBV6-5 and J is TRBJ2-2, with 7 bases fitting TRBD1. V lost 4 bases, J lost 8 bases, and 7 bases stayed unmatched. Germline V gene sequence: CDR1 MNHEY, CDR2 SVGAGI. The CDR3 loop spans 14 amino acids. The CDR3 region has the DNA TGTGCCAGCAGTTTATCTACAGGGGAGGGGGAGCTGTTTTTT. Protein: CASSLSTGEGELFF.

The gene calls are TRBV3-1 (or the pseudogene TRBV3-2) and TRBJ2-7, with D tentatively TRBD2 (6 bases). The CDR3 contains 13 residues. CDR1 LGHDT and CDR2 YNNKEL come from the germline V gene (reference sequence). With 4 bases removed from V and 6 bases from J, the gap between germline ends came to 13 bases. The CDR3 protein is CASSRRLDREQYF. The CDR3 nucleotides read TGTGCCAGCAGCCGCCGACTAGACCGCGAGCAGTACTTC.

The chain uses TRBV3-1 (or the pseudogene TRBV3-2) and TRBJ1-2; 8 bases match TRBD1. This CDR3 has 13 residues. Germline CDR1 is LGHDT and CDR2 is YNNKEL (reference sequence). Trimming at V came to 7 bases and at J to 4 bases, leaving 5 bases not matched to a gene. The CDR3 DNA reads as TGTGCCAGCACGAACAGGGGGAGCTATGGCTACACCTTC. Its translation is CASTNRGSYGYTF.

The chain couples TRBV5-4 to TRBJ2-7, with D possibly matching TRBD1 (5 bases). The germline V gene has CDR1 SGHNT and CDR2 YYREEE (reference sequence). The CDR3 spans 15 residues. Trimming removed 7 bases at V and 2 bases at J, with 19 bases between. Written as DNA, the CDR3 is TGTGCCAGCGCCGCAGGGCCCGAAGGTACCTACGAGCAGTACTTC. Translation gives CASAAGPEGTYEQYF.

The chain uses TRBV15 and TRBJ1-5; the D gene is possibly TRBD1 (5 bases). The CDR3 totals 15 residues. V lost 4 bases and J lost 3, with 13 bases in between. Germline CDR1 is LNHNV and CDR2 is YYDKDF (reference sequence). CDR3 coding DNA: TGTGCCACCAGCAAGCAAGGGGCAGACAATCAGCCCCAGCATTTT. Translated, it gives CATSKQGADNQPQHF.

A single count supports this clone. The sample has other DNA sequences that encode this CDR3 too. The chain carries TRBV9 and TRBJ2-5; TRBD2 matches 15 bases. Looked up from germline, CDR1 is SGDLS and CDR2 is YYNGEE. The V and J ends lost 2 bases and 2 bases, in that order; junction bases with no gene match: 1. The CDR3 has 16 residues. The CDR3 sequence: CASSVGTSGGQETQYF. The CDR3 DNA is TGTGCCAGCAGCGTTGGGACTAGCGGGGGGCAAGAGACCCAGTACTTC.

The chain carries TRBV24-1 and TRBJ2-5; TRBD1 might be the D (5 bases). The CDR3 contains 15 residues. The germline gives CDR1 KGHDR, CDR2 SFDVKD. The ends were cut back, 1 base at V and 5 bases at J, with 13 bases in the middle. This CDR3 is CATSDLQDPRETQYF. The CDR3 nucleotides are TGTGCCACCAGTGATTTACAGGATCCAAGGGAGACCCAGTACTTC.

The chain is built from TRBV5-5 and TRBJ2-7; 7 bases align to TRBD2. The length of the CDR3 is 15 residues. After removal of 5 bases from V and 9 bases from J, the junction contained 17 bases not matched to a gene. Germline-derived CDR1 and CDR2 are SGHKS and YYEKEE (reference sequence). CDR3 sequence: CASRERVTSVVGQYF. The CDR3, as DNA: TGTGCCAGCAGAGAAAGGGTCACTAGCGTAGTGGGGCAGTACTTC.

In regard to this clone: The sample holds other DNA sequences that translate to the same CDR3. The chain carries TRBV5-1 and TRBJ1-5; no firm D call. V lost 1 base and J 0 bases, leaving 8 bases between the germline ends. In germline, CDR1 is SGHRS, CDR2 YFSETQ. The CDR3 spans 15 residues. The CDR3 DNA reads TGCGCCAGCAGCTTGTACGGGGATAGCAATCAGCCCCAGCATTTT. As protein: CASSLYGDSNQPQHF.

V gene TRBV5-1 combines with J gene TRBJ2-7, with D tentatively TRBD2 (6 bases). Germline assignment: CDR1 SGHRS and CDR2 YFSETQ. The ends were cut back, 0 bases at V and 4 bases at J, with 8 bases in the middle. The CDR3 sequence is 13 residues long. CDR3 in amino acids: CASSLEAGYEQYF. CDR3 nucleotide sequence: TGCGCCAGCAGCTTGGAGGCGGGGTACGAGCAGTACTTC.

The count of this clone is one. V and J are TRBV7-8 and TRBJ1-2; 11 nucleotides match TRBD1. CDR1 is SGHVS and CDR2 is FQNEAQ in the germline V gene. The length of the CDR3 is 16 residues. The V gene end was trimmed by 5 bases and the J gene end by 4 bases; junction bases not matched to a gene: 9. The CDR3 loop reads CASSDGQGALLYGYTF. The CDR3, as DNA: TGTGCCAGCAGCGATGGACAGGGGGCTCTGCTCTATGGCTACACCTTC.

The chain couples TRBV20-1 to TRBJ2-5, with TRBD2 matching 11 bases. V lost 3 bases and J lost 3; bases outside the gene matches: 3. The CDR3 has 14 residues. The V gene's germline CDR1 is DFQATT and CDR2 SNEGSKA (reference sequence). Here the CDR3 reads CSASLAGGKETQYF. CDR3 nucleotide sequence: TGCAGTGCTAGTCTAGCGGGAGGAAAAGAGACCCAGTACTTC.